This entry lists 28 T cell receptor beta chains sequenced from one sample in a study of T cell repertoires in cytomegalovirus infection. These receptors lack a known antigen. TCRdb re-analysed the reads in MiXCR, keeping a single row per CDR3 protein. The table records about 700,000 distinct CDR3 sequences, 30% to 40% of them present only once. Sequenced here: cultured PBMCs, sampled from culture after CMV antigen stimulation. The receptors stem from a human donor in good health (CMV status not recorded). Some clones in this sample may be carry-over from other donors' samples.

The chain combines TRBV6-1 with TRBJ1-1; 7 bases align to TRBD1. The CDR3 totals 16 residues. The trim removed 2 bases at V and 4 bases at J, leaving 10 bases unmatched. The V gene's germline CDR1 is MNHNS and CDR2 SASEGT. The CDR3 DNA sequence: TGTGCCAGCAGTGAAAGGGCGAGGGCAGGGGGCACTGAAGCTTTCTTT. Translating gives CASSERARAGGTEAFF.

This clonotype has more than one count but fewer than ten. This CDR3 is CASSPSKETQYF. CDR3 nucleotide sequence: TGTGCCAGCAGTCCCTCCAAAGAGACCCAGTACTTC. The rearrangement links TRBV12-3 or TRBV12-4 to TRBJ2-5; D gene unclear. The CDR3 extends over 12 amino acids. Trimming cost V 5 bases and J 3 bases, with 7 bases left between them.

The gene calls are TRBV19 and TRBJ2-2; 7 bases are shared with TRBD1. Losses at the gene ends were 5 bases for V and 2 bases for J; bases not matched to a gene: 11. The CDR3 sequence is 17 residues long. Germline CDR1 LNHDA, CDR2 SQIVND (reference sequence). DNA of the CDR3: TGTGCCAGTAGTCTAAGGGCGACAGGGTACAACACCGGGGAGCTGTTTTTT. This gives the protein CASSLRATGYNTGELFF.

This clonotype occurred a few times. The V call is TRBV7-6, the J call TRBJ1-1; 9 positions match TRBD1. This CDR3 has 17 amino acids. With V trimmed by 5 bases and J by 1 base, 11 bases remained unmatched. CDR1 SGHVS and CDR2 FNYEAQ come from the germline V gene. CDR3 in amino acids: CASSHLGQGAGNTEAFF. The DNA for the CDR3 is TGTGCCAGCAGCCACCTGGGACAGGGAGCGGGGAACACTGAAGCTTTCTTT.

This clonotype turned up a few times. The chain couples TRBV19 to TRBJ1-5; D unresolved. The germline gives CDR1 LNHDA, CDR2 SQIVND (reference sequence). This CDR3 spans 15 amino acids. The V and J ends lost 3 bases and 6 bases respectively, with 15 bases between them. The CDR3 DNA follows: TGTGCCAGTAGTATCGACACCCTTCGGGGTCAGCCCCAGCATTTT. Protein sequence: CASSIDTLRGQPQHF.

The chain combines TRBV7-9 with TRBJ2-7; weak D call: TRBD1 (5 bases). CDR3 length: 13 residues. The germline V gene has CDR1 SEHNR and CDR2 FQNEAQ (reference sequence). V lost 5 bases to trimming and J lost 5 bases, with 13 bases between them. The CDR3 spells CASSTQGNDEQYF. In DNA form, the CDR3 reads TGTGCCAGCAGCACTCAGGGTAATGACGAGCAGTACTTC. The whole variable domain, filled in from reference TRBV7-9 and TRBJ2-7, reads DTGVSQNPRHKITKRGQNVTFRCDPISEHNRLYWYRQTLGQGPEFLTYFQNEAQLEKSRLLSDRFSAERPKGSFSTLEIQRTEQGDSAMYLCASSTQGNDEQYFGPGTRLTVT.

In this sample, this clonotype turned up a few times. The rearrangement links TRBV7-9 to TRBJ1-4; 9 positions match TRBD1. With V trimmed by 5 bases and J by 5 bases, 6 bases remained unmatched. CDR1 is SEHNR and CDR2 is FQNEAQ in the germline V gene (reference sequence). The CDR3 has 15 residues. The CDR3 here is CASSSRTGENEKLFF. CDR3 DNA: TGTGCCAGCAGCAGCCGGACAGGGGAAAATGAAAAACTGTTTTTT.

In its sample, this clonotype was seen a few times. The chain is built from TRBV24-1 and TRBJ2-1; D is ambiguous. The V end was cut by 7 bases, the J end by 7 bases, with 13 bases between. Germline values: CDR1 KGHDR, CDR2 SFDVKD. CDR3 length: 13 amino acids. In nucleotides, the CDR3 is TGTGCCACCAGCGCAAGCGACCGAAATGAGCAGTTCTTC. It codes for CATSASDRNEQFF.

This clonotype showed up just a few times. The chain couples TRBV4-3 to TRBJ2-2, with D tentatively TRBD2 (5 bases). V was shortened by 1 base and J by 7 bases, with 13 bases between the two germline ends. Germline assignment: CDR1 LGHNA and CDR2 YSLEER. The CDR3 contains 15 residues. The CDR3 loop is CASSQVPGSGGELFF. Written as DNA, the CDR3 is TGCGCCAGCAGCCAAGTACCGGGATCCGGCGGGGAGCTGTTTTTT.

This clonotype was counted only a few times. CDR3 DNA sequence: TGTGCCAGCAGCTTGGTGGAGGGTCCCCAGCATTTT. Encoded protein: CASSLVEGPQHF. The genes are TRBV5-6 and TRBJ1-5; D remains ambiguous. The CDR3 has 12 amino acids. V lost 0 bases, J lost 10 bases, and 8 bases lay in between. Germline lookup yields CDR1 SGHDT and CDR2 YYEEEE. Full variable domain (missing parts from reference TRBV5-6 and TRBJ1-5): DAGVTQSPTHLIKTRGQQVTLRCSPKSGHDTVSWYQQALGQGPQFIFQYYEEEERQRGNFPDRFSGHQFPNYSSELNVNALLLGDSALYLCASSLVEGPQHFGDGTRLSIL.

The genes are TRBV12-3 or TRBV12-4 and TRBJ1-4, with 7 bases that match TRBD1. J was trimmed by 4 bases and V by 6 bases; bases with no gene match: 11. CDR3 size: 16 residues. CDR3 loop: CASSPLDRAGNEKLFF. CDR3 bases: TGTGCCAGCAGCCCCCTTGACAGGGCGGGTAATGAAAAACTGTTTTTT.

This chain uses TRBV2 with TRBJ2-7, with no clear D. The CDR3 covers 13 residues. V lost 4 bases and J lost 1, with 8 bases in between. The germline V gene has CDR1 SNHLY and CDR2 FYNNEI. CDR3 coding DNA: TGTGCCAGCAGTGCCCTCATTTCCTACGAGCAGTACTTC. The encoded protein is CASSALISYEQYF.

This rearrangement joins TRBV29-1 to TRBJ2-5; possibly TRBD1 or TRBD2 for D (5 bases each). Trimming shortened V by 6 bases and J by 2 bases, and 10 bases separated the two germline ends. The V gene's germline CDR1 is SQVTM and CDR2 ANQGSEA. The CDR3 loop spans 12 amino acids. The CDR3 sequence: CSVSGPQETQYF. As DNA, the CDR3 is TGCAGCGTCTCGGGGCCTCAAGAGACCCAGTACTTC.

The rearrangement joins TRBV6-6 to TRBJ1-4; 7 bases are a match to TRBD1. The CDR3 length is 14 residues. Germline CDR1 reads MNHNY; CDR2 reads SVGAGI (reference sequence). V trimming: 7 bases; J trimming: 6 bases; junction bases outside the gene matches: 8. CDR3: CASTYRGGDEKLFF. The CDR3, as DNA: TGTGCCAGCACCTACAGGGGCGGCGATGAAAAACTGTTTTTT.

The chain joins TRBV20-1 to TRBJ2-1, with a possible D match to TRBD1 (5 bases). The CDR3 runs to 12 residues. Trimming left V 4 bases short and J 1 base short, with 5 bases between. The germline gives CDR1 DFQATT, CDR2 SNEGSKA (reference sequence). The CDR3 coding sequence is TGCAGTGCTAAGGGGTCCTACAATGAGCAGTTCTTC. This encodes CSAKGSYNEQFF.

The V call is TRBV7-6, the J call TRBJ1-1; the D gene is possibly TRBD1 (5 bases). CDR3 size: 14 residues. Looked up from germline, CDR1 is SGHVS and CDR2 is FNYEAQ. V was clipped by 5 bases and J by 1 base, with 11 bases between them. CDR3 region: CASSRGGGNTEAFF. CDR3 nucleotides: TGTGCCAGCAGCCGGGGCGGAGGGAACACTGAAGCTTTCTTT.

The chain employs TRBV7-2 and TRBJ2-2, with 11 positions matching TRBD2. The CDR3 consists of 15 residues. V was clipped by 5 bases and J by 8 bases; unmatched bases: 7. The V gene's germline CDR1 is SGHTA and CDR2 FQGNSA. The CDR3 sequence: CASSPRTSGLGELFF. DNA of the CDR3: TGTGCCAGCAGCCCGAGGACTAGCGGGTTGGGGGAGCTGTTTTTT.

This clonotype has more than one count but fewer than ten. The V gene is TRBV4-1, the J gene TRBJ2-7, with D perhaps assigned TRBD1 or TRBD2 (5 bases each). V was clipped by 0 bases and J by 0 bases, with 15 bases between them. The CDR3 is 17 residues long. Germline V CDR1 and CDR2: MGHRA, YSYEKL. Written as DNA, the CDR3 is TGCGCCAGCAGCCAAGACCCTCCGGGTGGGGGCTCCTACGAGCAGTACTTC. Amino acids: CASSQDPPGGGSYEQYF.

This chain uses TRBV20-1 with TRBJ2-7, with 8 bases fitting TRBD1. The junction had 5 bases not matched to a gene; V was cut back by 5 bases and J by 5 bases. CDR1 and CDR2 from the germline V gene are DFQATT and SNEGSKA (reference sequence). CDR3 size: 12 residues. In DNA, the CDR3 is TGCAGTGCTCAGGACAGGGCAGACGAGCAGTACTTC. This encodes CSAQDRADEQYF.

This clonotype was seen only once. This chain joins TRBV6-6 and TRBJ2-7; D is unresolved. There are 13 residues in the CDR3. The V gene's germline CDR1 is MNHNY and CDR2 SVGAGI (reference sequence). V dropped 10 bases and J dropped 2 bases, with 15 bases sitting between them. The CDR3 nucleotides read TGTGCCACCCAGGAAGTAGGAGCCTACGAGCAGTACTTC. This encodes CATQEVGAYEQYF.

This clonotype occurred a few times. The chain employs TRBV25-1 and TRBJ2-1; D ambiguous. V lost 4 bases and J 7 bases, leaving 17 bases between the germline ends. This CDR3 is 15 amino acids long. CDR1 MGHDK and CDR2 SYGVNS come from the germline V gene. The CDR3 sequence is CASSALASRGNEQFF. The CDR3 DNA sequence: TGTGCCAGCAGTGCGCTGGCATCGAGAGGTAATGAGCAGTTCTTC.

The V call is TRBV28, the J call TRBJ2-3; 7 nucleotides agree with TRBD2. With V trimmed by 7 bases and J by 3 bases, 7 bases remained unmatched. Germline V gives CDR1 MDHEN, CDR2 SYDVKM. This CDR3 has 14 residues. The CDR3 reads CASKRLARTDTQYF. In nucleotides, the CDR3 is TGTGCCAGCAAACGACTAGCAAGGACAGATACGCAGTATTTT.

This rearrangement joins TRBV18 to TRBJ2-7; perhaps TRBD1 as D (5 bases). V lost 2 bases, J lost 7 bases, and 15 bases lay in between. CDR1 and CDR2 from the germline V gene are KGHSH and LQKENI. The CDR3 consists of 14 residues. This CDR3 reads CASSPRRAGIEQYF. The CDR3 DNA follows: TGTGCCAGCTCACCAAGAAGGGCAGGGATAGAGCAGTACTTC.

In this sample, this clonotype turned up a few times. The CDR3, as DNA: TGTGCCAGTAGTATTGGCAGATACATGAACACTGAAGCTTTCTTT. Translation: CASSIGRYMNTEAFF. The V gene is TRBV19, the J gene TRBJ1-1; D remains unclear. Germline-derived CDR1 and CDR2 are LNHDA and SQIVND (reference sequence). The CDR3 has 15 amino acids. Trimming took 3 bases from V and 0 from J, leaving 11 bases between them.

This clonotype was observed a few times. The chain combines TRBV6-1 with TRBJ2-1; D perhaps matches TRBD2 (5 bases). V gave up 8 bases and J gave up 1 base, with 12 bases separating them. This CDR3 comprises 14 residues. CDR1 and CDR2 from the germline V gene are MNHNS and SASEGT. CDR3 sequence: CASSEDKSYNEQFF. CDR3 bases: TGTGCCAGCTCGGAGGATAAGTCCTACAATGAGCAGTTCTTC.

The CDR3, as DNA: TGTGCCATCAGTGAGAACAGGGGAGACTATGGCTACACCTTC. This sequence encodes CAISENRGDYGYTF. The V and J genes are TRBV10-3 and TRBJ1-2; 7 bases fit TRBD1. There are 14 residues in the CDR3. J gave up 3 bases and V 2 bases, and 3 bases lay outside the gene matches. Germline CDR1 and CDR2: ENHRY and SYGVKD.

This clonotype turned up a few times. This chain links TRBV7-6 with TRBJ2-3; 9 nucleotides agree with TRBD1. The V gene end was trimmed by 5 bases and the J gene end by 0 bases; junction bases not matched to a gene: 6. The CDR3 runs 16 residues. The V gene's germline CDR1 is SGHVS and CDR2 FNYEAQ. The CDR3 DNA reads TGTGCCAGCAGCCCTCGGACAGGGGAAAGCACAGATACGCAGTATTTT. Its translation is CASSPRTGESTDTQYF.

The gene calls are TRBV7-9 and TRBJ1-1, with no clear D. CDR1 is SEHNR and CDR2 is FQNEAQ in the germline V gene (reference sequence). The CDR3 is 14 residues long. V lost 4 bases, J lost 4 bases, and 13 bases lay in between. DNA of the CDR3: TGTGCCAGCAGCTCAGTCCAGAGTCCCACTGAAGCTTTCTTT. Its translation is CASSSVQSPTEAFF.